This T cell receptor beta chain is from a study of PD-1 blockade in classical Hodgkin lymphoma. Regarding the study as a whole: Those patients who began receiving nivolumab less than 1 year after ASCT had lower diversity, and they were excluded. Nothing has yet pinned down what causes the repertoire differences, possibly disease activity or prior therapy. At baseline, newly diagnosed patients reportedly showed less TCR diversity than healthy donors. Before treatment, complete responders showed about the same diversity as newly diagnosed patients.

Autologous stem cell transplantation was followed by relapse in every patient, and brentuximab vedotin exposure varied. Only one count was recorded for this clone. Its specificity is not known. The assay was immunoSEQ multiplex PCR, and TCRdb's table has in-frame clones only and misses some. Found here are 13,000 or so clones, roughly 82% of them singletons; the top ten hold approximately 4%. CDR1 is KGHSH and CDR2 is LQKENI in the germline V gene. The CDR3 sequence is 14 residues long. V lost 5 bases, J lost 3 bases, and 11 bases lay in between. Here the sequenced sample was peripheral blood mononuclear cells (PBMCs), taken at baseline. The TCR originated in a human donor with classical Hodgkin lymphoma. V gene TRBV18 combines with J gene TRBJ2-1, with unresolved D. This chain's CDR3 is CASSKQLGYNEQFF. The CDR3 coding sequence is TGTGCCAGCTCAAAACAGTTGGGCTACAATGAGCAGTTCTTC.